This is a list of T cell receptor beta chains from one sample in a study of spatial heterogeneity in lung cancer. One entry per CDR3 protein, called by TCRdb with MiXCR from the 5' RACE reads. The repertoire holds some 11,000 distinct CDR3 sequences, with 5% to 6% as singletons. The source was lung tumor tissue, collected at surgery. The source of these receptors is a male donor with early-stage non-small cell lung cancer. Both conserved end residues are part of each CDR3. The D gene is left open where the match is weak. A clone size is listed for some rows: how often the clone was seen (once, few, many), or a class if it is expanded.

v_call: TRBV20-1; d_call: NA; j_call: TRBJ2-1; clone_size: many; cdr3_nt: TGCAGTGCTAGGGGTCCCGCACCTACCAATGAGCAGTTCTTC; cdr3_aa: CSARGPAPTNEQFF
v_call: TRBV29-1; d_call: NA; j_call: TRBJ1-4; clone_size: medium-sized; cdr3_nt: TGCAGCGTTGTCGGCGGAGAGTTTAATGAAAAACTGTTTTTT; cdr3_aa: CSVVGGEFNEKLFF
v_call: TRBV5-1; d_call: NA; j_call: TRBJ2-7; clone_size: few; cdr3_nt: TGCGCCAGCAGCTTACAAACAGGGAGCTCCTACGAGCAGTACTTC; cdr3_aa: CASSLQTGSSYEQYF
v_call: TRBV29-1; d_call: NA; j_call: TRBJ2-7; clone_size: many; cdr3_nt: TGCAGCGTTGAAGATCCCACGGAGGCCGAGCAGTACTTC; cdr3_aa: CSVEDPTEAEQYF
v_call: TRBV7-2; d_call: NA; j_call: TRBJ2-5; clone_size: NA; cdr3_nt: TGTGCCAGCAGAGTAGAGGGGACCCAGTACTTC; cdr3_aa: CASRVEGTQYF
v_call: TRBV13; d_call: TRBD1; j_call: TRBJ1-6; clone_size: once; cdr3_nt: TGTGCCAGCAGCCCAGGACAGGATAATTCACCCCTCCACTTT; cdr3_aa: CASSPGQDNSPLHF
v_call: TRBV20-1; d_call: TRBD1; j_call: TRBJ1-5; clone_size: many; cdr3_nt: TGCAGTGCTAAAGGGACAGGCGCTTCGGGTCAGCCCCAGCATTTT; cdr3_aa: CSAKGTGASGQPQHF
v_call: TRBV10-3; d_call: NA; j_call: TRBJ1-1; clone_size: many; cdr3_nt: TGTGCCATCAGTGAGCCCGGGACACCAACCGGTGAAGCTTTCTTT; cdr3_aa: CAISEPGTPTGEAFF
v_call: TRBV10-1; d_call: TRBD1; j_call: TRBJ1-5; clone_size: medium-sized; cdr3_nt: TGCGCCAGCGAACAGGGGGTAGATCAGCCCCAGCATTTT; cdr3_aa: CASEQGVDQPQHF
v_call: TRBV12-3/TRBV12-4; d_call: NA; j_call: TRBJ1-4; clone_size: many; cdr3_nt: TGTGCCAGCAGCCGAGATCGGGGGGCGAATGAAAAACTGTTTTTT; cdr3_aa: CASSRDRGANEKLFF
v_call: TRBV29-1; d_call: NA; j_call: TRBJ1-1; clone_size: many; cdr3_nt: TGCAGCGTCGCGGACATGAATGCTGAAGCTTTCTTT; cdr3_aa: CSVADMNAEAFF
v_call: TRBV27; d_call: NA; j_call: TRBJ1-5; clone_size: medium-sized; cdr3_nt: TGTGCCAGCAGTTCGACATATAGCAATCAGCCCCAGCATTTT; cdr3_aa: CASSSTYSNQPQHF
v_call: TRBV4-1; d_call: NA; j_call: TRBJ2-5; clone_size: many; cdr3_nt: TGCGCCAGCAGCCGGGACTTCCAAGAGACCCAGTACTTC; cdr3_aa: CASSRDFQETQYF
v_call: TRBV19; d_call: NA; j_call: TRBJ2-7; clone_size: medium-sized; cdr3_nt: TGTGCCAGTAGTATAGCGGCGGGGTACTCCTACGAGCAGTACTTC; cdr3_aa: CASSIAAGYSYEQYF
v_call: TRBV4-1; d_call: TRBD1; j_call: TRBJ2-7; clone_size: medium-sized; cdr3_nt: TGCGCCAGCAGCCAAGTTGGGACAGGGGGCGAGCAGTACTTC; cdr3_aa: CASSQVGTGGEQYF
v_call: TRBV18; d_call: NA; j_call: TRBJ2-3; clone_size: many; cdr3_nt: TGTGCCAGCAAGCCGACGGCCTCAGATACGCAGTATTTT; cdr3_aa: CASKPTASDTQYF
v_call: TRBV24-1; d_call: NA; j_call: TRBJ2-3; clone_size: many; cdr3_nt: TGTGCCACCAGTGAGTTGGTTGGTAGCACAGATACGCAGTATTTT; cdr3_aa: CATSELVGSTDTQYF
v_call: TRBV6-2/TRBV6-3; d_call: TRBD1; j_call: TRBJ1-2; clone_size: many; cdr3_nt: TGTGCCAGCAGTTACTCGACAGGGGCCTACTATGGCTACACCTTC; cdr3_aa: CASSYSTGAYYGYTF
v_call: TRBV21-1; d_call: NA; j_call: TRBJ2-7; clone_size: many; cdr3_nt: TGTGCCAGCAGCAAAGCGGACAGGGGGGAACGCGAGCAGTACTTC; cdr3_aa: CASSKADRGEREQYF
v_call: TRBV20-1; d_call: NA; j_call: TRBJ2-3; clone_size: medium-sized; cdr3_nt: TGCAGTGCTAGAGATCTGGGCGGCACAGATACGCAGTATTTT; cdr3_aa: CSARDLGGTDTQYF
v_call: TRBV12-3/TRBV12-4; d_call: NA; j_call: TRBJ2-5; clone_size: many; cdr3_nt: TGTGCCAGCAGTTTTAGTCATACGGGGGAGACCCAGTACTTC; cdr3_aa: CASSFSHTGETQYF
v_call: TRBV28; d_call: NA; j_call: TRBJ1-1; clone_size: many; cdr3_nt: TGTGCCAGCAGTTTCGGGTACACTGAAGCTTTCTTT; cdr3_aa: CASSFGYTEAFF
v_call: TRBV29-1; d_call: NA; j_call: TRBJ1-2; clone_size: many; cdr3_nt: TGCAGCGTTGATTTGAGGGGACACAGCTATGGCTACACCTTC; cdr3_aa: CSVDLRGHSYGYTF
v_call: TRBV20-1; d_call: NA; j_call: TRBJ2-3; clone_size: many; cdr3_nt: TGCAGTGCTAGAGATGGGTCAGATACGCAGTATTTT; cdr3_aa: CSARDGSDTQYF
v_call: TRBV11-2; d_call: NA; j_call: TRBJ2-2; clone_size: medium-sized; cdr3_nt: TGTGCCAGCAGCCCGAGGCGTGACACCGGGGAGCTGTTTTTT; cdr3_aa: CASSPRRDTGELFF
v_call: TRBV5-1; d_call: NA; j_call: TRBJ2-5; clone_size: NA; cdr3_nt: TGCGCCAGCAGCTTCCAAGAGACCCAGTACTTC; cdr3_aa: CASSFQETQYF
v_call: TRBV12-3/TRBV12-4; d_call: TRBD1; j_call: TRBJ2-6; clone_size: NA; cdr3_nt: TGTGCCAGCAGTCCGGGACAGGGGCCTGGGGCCAACGTCCTGACTTTC; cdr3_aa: CASSPGQGPGANVLTF
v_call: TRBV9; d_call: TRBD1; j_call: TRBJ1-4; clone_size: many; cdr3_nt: TGTGCCAGCAGCCCTACCCCCCTGACAGGGGAAAAACTGTTTTTT; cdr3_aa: CASSPTPLTGEKLFF
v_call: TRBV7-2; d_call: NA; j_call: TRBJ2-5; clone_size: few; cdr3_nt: TGTGCCAGCAGCAACTCTTACCTTCAAGAGACCCAGTACTTC; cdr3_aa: CASSNSYLQETQYF
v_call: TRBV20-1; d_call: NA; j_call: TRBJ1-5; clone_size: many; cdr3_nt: TGCAGTGCTAGACCTACAGGGTTTGGCAATCAGCCCCAGCATTTT; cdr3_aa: CSARPTGFGNQPQHF
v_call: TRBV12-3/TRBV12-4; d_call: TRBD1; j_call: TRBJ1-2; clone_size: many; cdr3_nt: TGTGCCAGCACCGACAGGGCAACTTATGGCTACACCTTC; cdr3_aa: CASTDRATYGYTF
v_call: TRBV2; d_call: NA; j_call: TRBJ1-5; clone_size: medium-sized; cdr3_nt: TGTGCCAGCAATGACGGCTTACATCAGCCCCAGCATTTT; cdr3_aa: CASNDGLHQPQHF
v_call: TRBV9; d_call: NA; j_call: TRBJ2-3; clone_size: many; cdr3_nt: TGTGCCAGCAGCGTAGATAAAGATACGCAGTATTTT; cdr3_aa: CASSVDKDTQYF
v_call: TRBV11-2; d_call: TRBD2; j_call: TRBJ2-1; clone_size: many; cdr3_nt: TGTGCCAGCAGCCCTAGCGGGTATGAGCAGTTCTTC; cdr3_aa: CASSPSGYEQFF
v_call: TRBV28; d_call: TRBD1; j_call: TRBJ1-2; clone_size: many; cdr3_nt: TGTGCCAGCAGTACAGGGGGCCTAGGCTACACCTTC; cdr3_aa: CASSTGGLGYTF